This T cell receptor (beta chain) emerged from a study of long-term antiretroviral therapy in people with HIV. General study points: Collection of the blood took place between the mid-2000s and the late 2010s. The ART regimens in use then may have been less effective than current ones. Absence of data on ART adherence, viral resistance or therapy changes was noted. When set beside controls, HIV repertoires had CDR3 length ranges that were narrower.

By its share, this clone is medium-sized. What it binds is not known. Investigators performed immunoSEQ version v3.0 at survey level. The data were produced by immunoSEQ multiplex PCR, yet TCRdb's version contains in-frame clones alone and is incomplete. This table holds tens of thousands of clones, around 81% found once. The CDR3 runs 14 residues. V lost 0 bases, J lost 8 bases, and 12 bases lay in between. Germline values: CDR1 SGHDT, CDR2 YYEEEE. Sequenced here: unsorted PBMCs, sampled 0.1 years before starting antiretroviral therapy. The genes are TRBV5-6 and TRBJ2-1, with no clear D. The receptor was derived from a man in his forties with HIV. This CDR3 reads CASSLGWGNDEQFF. In DNA form, the CDR3 reads TGTGCCAGCAGCTTGGGATGGGGAAACGATGAGCAGTTCTTC.